Presented here are 18 T cell receptor beta chains from one specimen sequenced in a study of TIL therapy for anti-PD-1-resistant metastatic lung cancer. Sequencing used immunoSEQ v3. Clones were sequenced by immunoSEQ multiplex PCR, and TCRdb holds only the in-frame ones, with some missing. The sample shows about 57,000 clones, about 80% of them seen only once. Time point of the sample: pre-treatment sample, taken before nivolumab and TIL therapy. The specimen comprised blood, sampled at baseline. These receptors were obtained from a woman aged 25 to 80 with non-small cell lung cancer.

The V and J genes are TRBV19 and TRBJ1-5; 9 nucleotides match TRBD1. The V gene end was trimmed by 7 bases and the J gene end by 3 bases; junction bases not matched to a gene: 16. Germline CDR1 and CDR2: LNHDA and SQIVND (reference sequence). The length of the CDR3 is 18 residues. The CDR3 bases are TGTGCCAGTACAAATCAGGGGACAGGGTTCGGTTACAATCAGCCCCAGCATTTT. It encodes CASTNQGTGFGYNQPQHF.

The rearrangement uses TRBV5-5 and TRBJ2-5; TRBD1 matches 8 bases. The CDR3 runs 15 residues. Germline CDR1 is SGHKS and CDR2 is YYEKEE (reference sequence). Losses at the gene ends were 1 base for V and 5 bases for J; bases not matched to a gene: 7. In DNA, the CDR3 is TGTGCCAGCAGCTTGTACCAGGGGGCGCGGGAGACCCAGTACTTC. Its translation is CASSLYQGARETQYF.

The rearrangement joins TRBV4-1 to TRBJ1-2; D is possibly TRBD1 (5 bases). The CDR3 extends over 17 amino acids. V was pared by 3 bases and J by 1 base, with 18 bases between. Germline CDR1 and CDR2: MGHRA and YSYEKL. CDR3 nucleotides: TGCGCCAGCAGCCATTCAACGTCTTCAGGGCTTAACTATGGCTACACCTTC. Protein product: CASSHSTSSGLNYGYTF.

This sequence joins TRBV5-4 and TRBJ1-1; no reliable D call. This CDR3 has 13 residues. Germline V gene sequence: CDR1 SGHNT, CDR2 YYREEE (reference sequence). Trimming removed 3 bases at V and 3 bases at J, with 9 bases between. CDR3 sequence reads: CASSSWHYTEAFF. CDR3 bases: TGTGCCAGCAGCTCGTGGCACTACACTGAAGCTTTCTTT.

This clone occurred a few times. The chain joins TRBV2 to TRBJ1-2, with 7 bases matching TRBD1. The junction had 6 bases not matched to a gene; V was cut back by 8 bases and J by 0 bases. CDR1 is SNHLY, CDR2 FYNNEI, per germline. The CDR3 is 14 residues long. The DNA for the CDR3 is TGTGCCAGCTCGGACAGGACAGCTAACTATGGCTACACCTTC. This gives the protein CASSDRTANYGYTF.

The chain is built from TRBV9 and TRBJ2-3; 7 positions match TRBD2. The CDR3 has 14 residues. V was clipped by 2 bases and J by 3 bases; unmatched bases: 3. Germline V CDR1 and CDR2: SGDLS, YYNGEE. The CDR3 here is CASSVGTTTDTQYF. The CDR3 DNA sequence: TGTGCCAGCAGCGTTGGGACTACAACAGATACGCAGTATTTT.

The chain uses TRBV9 and TRBJ1-3; D gene ambiguous. Trimming took 4 bases from V and 0 from J, leaving 14 bases between them. CDR3 length equals 16 residues. The germline V gene has CDR1 SGDLS and CDR2 YYNGEE. The CDR3 bases are TGTGCCAGCAGCCCCCGGACGCTCTCCTCTGGAAACACCATATATTTT. This encodes CASSPRTLSSGNTIYF.

Note on this clone: The sample has other DNA sequences that encode this CDR3 too. The chain uses TRBV11-3 and TRBJ2-7, with D unresolved. Germline assignment: CDR1 SGHNT and CDR2 YENEEA. Trimming took 1 base from V and 0 from J, leaving 7 bases between them. The CDR3 extends over 14 amino acids. CDR3 sequence reads: CASSLADGSYEQYF. The DNA of the CDR3 is TGTGCCAGCAGCTTAGCAGACGGCTCCTACGAGCAGTACTTC.

This clone was found once. The chain is built from TRBV7-2 and TRBJ2-7; TRBD2 is a possible D gene (6 bases). V was clipped by 3 bases and J by 3 bases, with 12 bases between them. The CDR3 is 14 residues long. The V gene's germline CDR1 is SGHTA and CDR2 FQGNSA. CDR3 sequence: CASSFSTSIYEQYF. The CDR3 region has the DNA TGTGCCAGCAGCTTCTCGACTAGTATCTACGAGCAGTACTTC.

The chain uses TRBV30 and TRBJ2-1; 12 bases map to TRBD2. Unmatched junction bases numbered 2, after V lost 6 bases and J lost 2 bases. This CDR3 is built from 14 residues. Germline loops: CDR1 GTSNPN, CDR2 SVGIG (reference sequence). The CDR3 is CACPSGRAYNEQFF. The CDR3 bases are TGTGCCTGTCCTAGCGGGAGGGCCTACAATGAGCAGTTCTTC.

This chain links TRBV7-3 with TRBJ2-3, with D maybe TRBD2 (6 bases). From germline, CDR1 is SGHTA and CDR2 FQGTGA. The germline V and J ends were trimmed by 1 base and 1 base, with 12 bases remaining between them. The CDR3 is 16 amino acids. CDR3 residues: CASSLRGTPGTDTQYF. The DNA for the CDR3 is TGTGCCAGCAGCTTAAGGGGGACTCCCGGCACAGATACGCAGTATTTT.

V and J are TRBV6-1 and TRBJ1-2; 8 nucleotides line up with TRBD1. The CDR3 has 13 residues. Germline CDR1 MNHNS, CDR2 SASEGT. V lost 7 bases and J lost 8; bases outside the gene matches: 9. CDR3 in amino acids: CASTFTGGGGYTF. In DNA, the CDR3 is TGTGCCAGCACTTTTACAGGGGGTGGGGGCTACACCTTC.

About this clone itself: Distinct nucleotide sequences in the sample also encode this CDR3. V and J are TRBV7-2 and TRBJ1-2; D call uncertain. V was trimmed by 5 bases and J by 2 bases, leaving 12 bases between them. The length of the CDR3 is 14 residues. Germline V gene data show CDR1 as SGHTA and CDR2 as FQGNSA. The CDR3 region has the DNA TGTGCCAGCAGCCCTCGACGGGAGAACTATGGCTACACCTTC. Protein: CASSPRRENYGYTF.

The gene calls are TRBV6-1 and TRBJ2-7; TRBD1 aligns across 8 bases. CDR3 length: 11 residues. Germline V gives CDR1 MNHNS, CDR2 SASEGT. V was clipped by 6 bases and J by 10 bases; unmatched bases: 5. CDR3 loop: CASRDDRGQYF. CDR3 in DNA: TGTGCCAGCAGGGACGACAGGGGCCAGTACTTC.

The chain uses TRBV7-2 and TRBJ1-3, with TRBD1 identical over 11 bases. Germline-derived CDR1 and CDR2 are SGHTA and FQGNSA. This CDR3 has 17 residues. Unmatched junction bases numbered 2, after V lost 1 base and J lost 0 bases. CDR3 nucleotide sequence: TGTGCCAGCAGCTTAGGGGGACAGGGGGTCTCTGGAAACACCATATATTTT. It encodes CASSLGGQGVSGNTIYF.

This clone has a single count. The chain is built from TRBV5-4 and TRBJ2-3; TRBD2 matches at 9 bases. There are 16 residues in the CDR3. Germline-derived CDR1 and CDR2 are SGHNT and YYREEE (reference sequence). J was trimmed by 11 bases and V by 0 bases; bases with no gene match: 13. CDR3 sequence reads: CASSLVEAGGAYWQYF. In nucleotides, the CDR3 is TGTGCCAGCAGCTTGGTAGAAGCGGGGGGCGCCTATTGGCAGTATTTT.

This chain uses TRBV5-1 with TRBJ2-7; D call uncertain. Trimming took off 0 bases at V and 2 bases at J, with 15 bases between the two ends. The germline gives CDR1 SGHRS, CDR2 YFSETQ. This CDR3 is built from 16 residues. CDR3 amino acids: CASSLEASSVAYEQYF. In nucleotides, the CDR3 is TGCGCCAGCAGCTTGGAGGCGTCCTCAGTCGCCTACGAGCAGTACTTC. Based on the CDR3 plus reference TRBV5-1 and TRBJ2-7, the full variable domain is KAGVTQTPRYLIKTRGQQVTLSCSPISGHRSVSWYQQTPGQGLQFLFEYFSETQRNKGNFPGRFSGRQFSNSRSEMNVSTLELGDSALYLCASSLEASSVAYEQYFGPGTRLTVT.

This clone was counted once. The rearrangement links TRBV7-9 to TRBJ1-4, with D unresolved. The CDR3 extends over 15 amino acids. Per the germline V gene, CDR1 is SEHNR and CDR2 is FQNEAQ (reference sequence). V gave up 5 bases and J gave up 0 bases, with 10 bases separating them. The CDR3 sequence: CASSPRVATNEKLFF. As DNA, the CDR3 is TGTGCCAGCAGCCCCCGCGTGGCAACTAATGAAAAACTGTTTTTT.